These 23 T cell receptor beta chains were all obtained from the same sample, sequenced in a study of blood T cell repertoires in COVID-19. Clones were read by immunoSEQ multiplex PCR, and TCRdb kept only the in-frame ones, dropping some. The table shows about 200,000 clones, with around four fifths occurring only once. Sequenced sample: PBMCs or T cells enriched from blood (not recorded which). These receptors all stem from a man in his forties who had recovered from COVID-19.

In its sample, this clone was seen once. CDR3 nucleotide sequence: TGTGCCAGCAGTCCGGGAGGGAGGGGAAACAATGAGCAGTTCTTC. As protein: CASSPGGRGNNEQFF. This rearrangement joins TRBV6-5 to TRBJ2-1, with 8 bases fitting TRBD2. This CDR3 contains 15 residues. The germline CDR1 and CDR2 sequences are MNHEY and SVGAGI. The ends lost 5 bases at V and 5 bases at J; junction bases unmatched: 8.

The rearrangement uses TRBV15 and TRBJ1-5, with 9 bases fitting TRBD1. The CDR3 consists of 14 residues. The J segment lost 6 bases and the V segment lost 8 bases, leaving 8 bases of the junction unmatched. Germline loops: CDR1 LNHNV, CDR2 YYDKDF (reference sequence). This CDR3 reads CATHLDRGSQPQHF. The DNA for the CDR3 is TGTGCCACCCACCTAGACAGGGGGTCTCAGCCCCAGCATTTT. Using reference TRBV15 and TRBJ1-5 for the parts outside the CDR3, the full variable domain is DAMVIQNPRYQVTQFGKPVTLSCSQTLNHNVMYWYQQKSSQAPKLLFHYYDKDFNNEADTPDNFQSRRPNTSFCFLDIRSPGLGDTAMYLCATHLDRGSQPQHFGDGTRLSIL.

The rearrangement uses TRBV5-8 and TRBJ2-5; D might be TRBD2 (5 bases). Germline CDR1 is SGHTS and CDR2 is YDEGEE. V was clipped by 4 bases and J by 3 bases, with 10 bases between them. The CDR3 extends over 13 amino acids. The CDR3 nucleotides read TGTGCCAGCAGCAGGAGGTCCAAAGAGACCCAGTACTTC. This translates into CASSRRSKETQYF.

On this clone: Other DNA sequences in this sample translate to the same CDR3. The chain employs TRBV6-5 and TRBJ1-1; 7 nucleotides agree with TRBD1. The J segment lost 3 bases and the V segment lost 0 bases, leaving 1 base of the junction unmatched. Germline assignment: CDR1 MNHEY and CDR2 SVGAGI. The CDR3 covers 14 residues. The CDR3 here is CASSYSRGDTEAFF. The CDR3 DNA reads TGTGCCAGCAGTTACTCCAGGGGGGACACTGAAGCTTTCTTT.

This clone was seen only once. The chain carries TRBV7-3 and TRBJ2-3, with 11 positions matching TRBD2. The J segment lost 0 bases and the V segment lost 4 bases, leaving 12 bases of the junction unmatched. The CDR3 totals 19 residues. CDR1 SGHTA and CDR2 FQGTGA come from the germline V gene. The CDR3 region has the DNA TGTGCCAGCAGCTCTCAGGACCCGGGACTAGCGGCTAGCACAGATACGCAGTATTTT. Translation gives CASSSQDPGLAASTDTQYF.

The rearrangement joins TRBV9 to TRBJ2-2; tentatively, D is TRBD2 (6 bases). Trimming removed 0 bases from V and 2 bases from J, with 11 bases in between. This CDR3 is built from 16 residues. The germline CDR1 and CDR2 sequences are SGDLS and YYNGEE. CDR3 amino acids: CASSVGTGVNTGELFF. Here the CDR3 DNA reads TGTGCCAGCAGCGTAGGTACGGGGGTAAACACCGGGGAGCTGTTTTTT.

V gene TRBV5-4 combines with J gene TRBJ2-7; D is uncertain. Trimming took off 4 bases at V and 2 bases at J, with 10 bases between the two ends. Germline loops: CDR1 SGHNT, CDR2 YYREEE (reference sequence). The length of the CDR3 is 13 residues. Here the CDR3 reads CASSAGSTYEQYF. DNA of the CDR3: TGTGCCAGCAGCGCCGGGTCCACCTACGAGCAGTACTTC. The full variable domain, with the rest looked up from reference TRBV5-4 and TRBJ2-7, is ETGVTQSPTHLIKTRGQQVTLRCSSQSGHNTVSWYQQALGQGPQFIFQYYREEENGRGNFPPRFSGLQFPNYSSELNVNALELDDSALYLCASSAGSTYEQYFGPGTRLTVT.

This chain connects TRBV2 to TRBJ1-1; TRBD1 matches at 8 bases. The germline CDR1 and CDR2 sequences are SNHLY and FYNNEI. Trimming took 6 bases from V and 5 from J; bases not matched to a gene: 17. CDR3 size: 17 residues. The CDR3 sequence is CASRNLGAGGAGTEAFF. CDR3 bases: TGTGCCAGCAGAAACTTAGGGGCAGGGGGCGCGGGTACTGAAGCTTTCTTT.

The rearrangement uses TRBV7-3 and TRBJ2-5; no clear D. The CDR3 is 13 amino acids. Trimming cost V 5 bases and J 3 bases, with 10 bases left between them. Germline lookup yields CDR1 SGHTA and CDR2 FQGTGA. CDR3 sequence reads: CASSEVREETQYF. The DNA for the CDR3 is TGTGCCAGCAGCGAGGTGAGAGAAGAGACCCAGTACTTC.

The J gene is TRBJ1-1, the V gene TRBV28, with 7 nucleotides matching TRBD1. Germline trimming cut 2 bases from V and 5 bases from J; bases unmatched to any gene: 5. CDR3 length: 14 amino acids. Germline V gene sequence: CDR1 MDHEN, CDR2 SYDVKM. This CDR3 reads CASSLARGWTEAFF. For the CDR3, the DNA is TGTGCCAGCAGTTTAGCCAGGGGGTGGACTGAAGCTTTCTTT.

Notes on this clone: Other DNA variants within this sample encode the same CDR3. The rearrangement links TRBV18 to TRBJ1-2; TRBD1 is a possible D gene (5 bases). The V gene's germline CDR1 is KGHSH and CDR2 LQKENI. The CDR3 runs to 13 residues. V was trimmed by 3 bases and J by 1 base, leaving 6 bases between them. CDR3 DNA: TGTGCCAGCTCACCTGACAGTAACTATGGCTACACCTTC. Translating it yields CASSPDSNYGYTF.

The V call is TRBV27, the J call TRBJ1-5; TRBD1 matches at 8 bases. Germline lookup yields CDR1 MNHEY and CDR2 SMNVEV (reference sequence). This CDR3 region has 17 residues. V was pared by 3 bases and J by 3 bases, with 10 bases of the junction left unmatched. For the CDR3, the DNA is TGTGCCAGCAGTTTTTACGGGGGGACAGGCGACAATCAGCCCCAGCATTTT. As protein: CASSFYGGTGDNQPQHF.

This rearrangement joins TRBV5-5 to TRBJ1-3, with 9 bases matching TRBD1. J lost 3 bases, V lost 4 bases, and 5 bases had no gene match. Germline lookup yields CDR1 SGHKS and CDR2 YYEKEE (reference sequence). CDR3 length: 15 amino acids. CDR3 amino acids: CASSLTGGNGNTIYF. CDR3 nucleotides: TGTGCCAGCAGCCTTACAGGGGGCAATGGAAACACCATATATTTT.

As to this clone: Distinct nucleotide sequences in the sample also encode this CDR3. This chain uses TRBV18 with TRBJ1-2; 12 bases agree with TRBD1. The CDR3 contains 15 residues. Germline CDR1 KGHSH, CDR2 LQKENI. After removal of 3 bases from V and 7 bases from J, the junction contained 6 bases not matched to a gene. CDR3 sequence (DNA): TGTGCCAGCTCACCCCCGGGACAGGGGGCGGGTGGCTACACCTTC. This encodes CASSPPGQGAGGYTF.

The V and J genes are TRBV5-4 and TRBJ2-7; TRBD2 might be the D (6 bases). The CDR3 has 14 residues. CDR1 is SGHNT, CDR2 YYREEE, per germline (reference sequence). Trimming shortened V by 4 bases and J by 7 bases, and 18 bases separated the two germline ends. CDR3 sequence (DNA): TGTGCCAGCAGCCCGGGACTCCCGACTAAAGAGCAGTACTTC. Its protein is CASSPGLPTKEQYF.

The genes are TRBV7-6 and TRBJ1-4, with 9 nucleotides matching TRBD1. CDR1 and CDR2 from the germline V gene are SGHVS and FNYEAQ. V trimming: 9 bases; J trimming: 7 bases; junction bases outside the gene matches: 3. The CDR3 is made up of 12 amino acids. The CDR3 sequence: CARYRGLEKLFF. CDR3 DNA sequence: TGTGCCAGATACAGGGGGCTTGAAAAACTGTTTTTT.

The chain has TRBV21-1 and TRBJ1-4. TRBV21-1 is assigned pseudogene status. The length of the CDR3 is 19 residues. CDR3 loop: CASSSHPRGVGETNEKLFF. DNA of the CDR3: TGTGCCAGCAGCTCTCACCCCCGGGGAGTGGGTGAGACGAATGAAAAACTGTTTTTT.

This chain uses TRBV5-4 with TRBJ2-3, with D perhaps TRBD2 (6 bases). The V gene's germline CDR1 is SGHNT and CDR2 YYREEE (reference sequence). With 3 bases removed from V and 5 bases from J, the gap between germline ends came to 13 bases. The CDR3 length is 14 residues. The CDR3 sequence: CASSSPTSLDTQYF. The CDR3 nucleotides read TGTGCCAGCAGCTCCCCCACTAGCTTAGATACGCAGTATTTT.

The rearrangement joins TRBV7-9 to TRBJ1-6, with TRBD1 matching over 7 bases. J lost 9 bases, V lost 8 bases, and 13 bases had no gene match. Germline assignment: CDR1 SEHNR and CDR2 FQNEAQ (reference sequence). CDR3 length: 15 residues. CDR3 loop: CASPMGEGAGSPLHF. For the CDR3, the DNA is TGTGCCAGCCCCATGGGTGAGGGGGCTGGTTCACCCCTCCACTTT.

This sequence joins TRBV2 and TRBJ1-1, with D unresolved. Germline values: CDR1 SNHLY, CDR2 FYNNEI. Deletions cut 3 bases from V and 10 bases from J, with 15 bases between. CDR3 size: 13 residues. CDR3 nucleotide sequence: TGTGCCAGCAGTGATGAGGGCGCATTACCAGCTTTCTTT. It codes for CASSDEGALPAFF.

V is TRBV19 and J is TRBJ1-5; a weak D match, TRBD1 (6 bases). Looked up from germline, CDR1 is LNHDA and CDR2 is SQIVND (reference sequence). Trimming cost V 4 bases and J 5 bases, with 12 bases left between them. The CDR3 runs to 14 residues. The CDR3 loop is CASSRTGFDQPQHF. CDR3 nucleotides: TGTGCCAGTAGTAGAACAGGGTTTGATCAGCCCCAGCATTTT.

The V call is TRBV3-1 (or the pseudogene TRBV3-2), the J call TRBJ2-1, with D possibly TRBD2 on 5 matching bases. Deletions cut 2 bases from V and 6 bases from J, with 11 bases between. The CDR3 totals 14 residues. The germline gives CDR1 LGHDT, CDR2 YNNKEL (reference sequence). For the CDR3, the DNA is TGTGCCAGCAGCCAAAAAGGAGGAAGCAATGAGCAGTTCTTC. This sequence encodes CASSQKGGSNEQFF.

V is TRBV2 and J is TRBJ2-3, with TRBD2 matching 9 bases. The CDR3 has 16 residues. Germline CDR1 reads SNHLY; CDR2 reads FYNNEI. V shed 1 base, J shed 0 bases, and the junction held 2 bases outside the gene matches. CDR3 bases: TGTGCCAGCAGTGAAGGACTAGCGGCAAGCACAGATACGCAGTATTTT. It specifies CASSEGLAASTDTQYF.